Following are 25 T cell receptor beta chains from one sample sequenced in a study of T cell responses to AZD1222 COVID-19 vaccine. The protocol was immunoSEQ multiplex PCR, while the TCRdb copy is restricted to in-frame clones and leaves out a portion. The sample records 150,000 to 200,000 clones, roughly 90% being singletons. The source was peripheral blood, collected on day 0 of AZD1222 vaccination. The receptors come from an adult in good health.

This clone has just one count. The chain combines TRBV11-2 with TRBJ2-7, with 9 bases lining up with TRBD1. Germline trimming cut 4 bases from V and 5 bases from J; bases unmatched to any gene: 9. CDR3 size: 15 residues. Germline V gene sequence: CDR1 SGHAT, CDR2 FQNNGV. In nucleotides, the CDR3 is TGTGCCAGCAGCTGGACAGGGGTGGGAAGCCACGAGCAGTACTTC. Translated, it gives CASSWTGVGSHEQYF.

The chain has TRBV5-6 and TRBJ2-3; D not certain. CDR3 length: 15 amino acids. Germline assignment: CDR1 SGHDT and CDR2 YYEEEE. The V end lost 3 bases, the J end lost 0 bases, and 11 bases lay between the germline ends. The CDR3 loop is CASSWIGRSTDTQYF. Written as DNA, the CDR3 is TGTGCCAGCAGCTGGATAGGACGCAGCACAGATACGCAGTATTTT.

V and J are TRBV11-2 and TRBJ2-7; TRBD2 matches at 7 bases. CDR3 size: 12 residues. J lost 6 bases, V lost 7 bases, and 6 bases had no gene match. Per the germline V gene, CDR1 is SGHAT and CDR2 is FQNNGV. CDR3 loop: CASTLGGGEQYF. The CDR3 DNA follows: TGTGCCAGCACATTGGGGGGGGGCGAGCAGTACTTC.

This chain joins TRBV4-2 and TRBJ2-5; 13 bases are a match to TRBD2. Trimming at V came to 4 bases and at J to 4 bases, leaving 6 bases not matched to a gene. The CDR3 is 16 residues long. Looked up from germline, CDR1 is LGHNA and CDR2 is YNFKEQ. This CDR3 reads CASSPGLAGVGETQYF. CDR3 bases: TGTGCCAGCAGCCCCGGACTAGCGGGAGTTGGAGAGACCCAGTACTTC.

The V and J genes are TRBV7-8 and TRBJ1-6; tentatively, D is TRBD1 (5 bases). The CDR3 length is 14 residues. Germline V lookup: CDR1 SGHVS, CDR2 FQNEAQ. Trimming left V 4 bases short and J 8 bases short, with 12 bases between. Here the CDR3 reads CASSWGGLDSPLHF. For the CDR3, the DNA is TGTGCCAGCAGCTGGGGGGGACTCGATTCACCCCTCCACTTT.

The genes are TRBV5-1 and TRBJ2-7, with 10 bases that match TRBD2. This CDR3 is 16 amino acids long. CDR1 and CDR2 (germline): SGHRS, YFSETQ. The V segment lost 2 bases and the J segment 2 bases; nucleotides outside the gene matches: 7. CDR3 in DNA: TGCGCCAGCAGCTTTCTAGTAGCGGGAGGCCCCTACGAGCAGTACTTC. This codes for CASSFLVAGGPYEQYF.

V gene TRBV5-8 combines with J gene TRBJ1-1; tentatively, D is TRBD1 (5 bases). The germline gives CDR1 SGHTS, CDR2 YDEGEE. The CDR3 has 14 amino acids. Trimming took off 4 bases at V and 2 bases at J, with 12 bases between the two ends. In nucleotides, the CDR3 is TGTGCCAGCAGCCGGGGGGACCTTAACACTGAAGCTTTCTTT. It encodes CASSRGDLNTEAFF.

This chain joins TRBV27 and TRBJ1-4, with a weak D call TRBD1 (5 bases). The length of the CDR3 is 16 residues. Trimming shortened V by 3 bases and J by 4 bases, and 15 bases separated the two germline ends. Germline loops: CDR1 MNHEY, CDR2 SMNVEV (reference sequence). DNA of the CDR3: TGTGCCAGCAGTTTCCTCGGGACTCCGGGTAATGAAAAACTGTTTTTT. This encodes CASSFLGTPGNEKLFF.

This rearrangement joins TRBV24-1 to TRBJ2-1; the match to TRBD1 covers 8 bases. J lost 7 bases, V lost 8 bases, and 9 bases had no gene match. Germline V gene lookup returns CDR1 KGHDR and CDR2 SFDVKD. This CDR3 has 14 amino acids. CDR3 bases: TGTGCCACCACCCATGCGGACAGGGATAATGAGCAGTTCTTC. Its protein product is CATTHADRDNEQFF.

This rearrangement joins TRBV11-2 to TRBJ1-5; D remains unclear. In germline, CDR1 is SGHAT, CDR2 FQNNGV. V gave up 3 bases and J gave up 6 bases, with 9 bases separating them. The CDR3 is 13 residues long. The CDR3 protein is CASSLGKGQPQHF. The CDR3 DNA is TGTGCCAGCAGCTTGGGCAAGGGTCAGCCCCAGCATTTT.

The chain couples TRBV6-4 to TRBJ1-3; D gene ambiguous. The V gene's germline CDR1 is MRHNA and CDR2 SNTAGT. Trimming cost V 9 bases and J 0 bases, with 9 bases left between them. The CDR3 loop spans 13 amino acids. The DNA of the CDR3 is TGTGCCAGACCTCGGAGCTCTGGAAACACCATATATTTT. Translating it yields CARPRSSGNTIYF.

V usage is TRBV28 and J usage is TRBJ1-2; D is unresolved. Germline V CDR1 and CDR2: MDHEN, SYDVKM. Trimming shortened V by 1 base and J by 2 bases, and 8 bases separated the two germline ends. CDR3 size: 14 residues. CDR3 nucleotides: TGTGCCAGCAGTTTATACCAACCAAACTATGGCTACACCTTC. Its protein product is CASSLYQPNYGYTF.

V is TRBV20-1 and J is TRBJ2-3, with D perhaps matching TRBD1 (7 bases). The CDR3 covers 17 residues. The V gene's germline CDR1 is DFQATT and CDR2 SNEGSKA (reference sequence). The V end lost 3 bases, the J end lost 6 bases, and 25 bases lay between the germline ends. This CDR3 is CSASRLKANPGGDTQYF. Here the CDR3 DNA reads TGCAGTGCTAGTAGGCTCAAGGCCAACCCAGGGGGGGATACGCAGTATTTT.

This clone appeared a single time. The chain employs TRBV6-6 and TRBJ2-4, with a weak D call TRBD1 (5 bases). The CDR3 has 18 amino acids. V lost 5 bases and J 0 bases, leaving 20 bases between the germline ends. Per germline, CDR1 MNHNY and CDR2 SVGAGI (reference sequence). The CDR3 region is CASSPTPGFLGAKNIQYF. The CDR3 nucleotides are TGTGCCAGCAGTCCAACTCCAGGGTTCCTTGGAGCCAAAAACATTCAGTACTTC.

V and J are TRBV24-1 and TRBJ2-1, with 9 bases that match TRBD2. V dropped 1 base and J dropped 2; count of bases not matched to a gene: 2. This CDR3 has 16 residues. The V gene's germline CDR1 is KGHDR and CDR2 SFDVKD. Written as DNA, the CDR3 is TGTGCCACCAGTGATTTTGGCGGGAGGGCCTACAATGAGCAGTTCTTC. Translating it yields CATSDFGGRAYNEQFF.

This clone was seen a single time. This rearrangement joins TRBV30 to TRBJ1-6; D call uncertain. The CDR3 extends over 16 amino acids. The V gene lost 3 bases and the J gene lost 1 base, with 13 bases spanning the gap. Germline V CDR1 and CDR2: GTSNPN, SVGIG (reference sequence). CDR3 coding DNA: TGTGCCTGGAGACCCGGGTTTGGTTCCTATAATTCACCCCTCCACTTT. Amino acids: CAWRPGFGSYNSPLHF. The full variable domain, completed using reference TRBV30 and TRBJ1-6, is SQTIHQWPATLVQPVGSPLSLECTVEGTSNPNLYWYRQAAGRGLQLLFYSVGIGQISSEVPQNLSASRPQDRQFILSSKKLLLSDSGFYLCAWRPGFGSYNSPLHFGNGTRLTVT.

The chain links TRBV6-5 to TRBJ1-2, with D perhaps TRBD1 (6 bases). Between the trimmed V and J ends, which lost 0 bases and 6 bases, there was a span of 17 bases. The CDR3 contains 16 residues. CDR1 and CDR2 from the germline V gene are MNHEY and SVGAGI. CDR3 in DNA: TGTGCCAGCAGTTACTCGATCCTTCAGGGGATAGATGGCTACACCTTC. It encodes CASSYSILQGIDGYTF.

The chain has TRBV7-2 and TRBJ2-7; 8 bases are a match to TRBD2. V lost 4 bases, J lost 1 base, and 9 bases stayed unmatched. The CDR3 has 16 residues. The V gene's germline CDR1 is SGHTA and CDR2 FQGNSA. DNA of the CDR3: TGTGCCAGCAGCTCTTGGGGCGGGAGGCGTTCCTACGAGCAGTACTTC. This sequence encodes CASSSWGGRRSYEQYF.

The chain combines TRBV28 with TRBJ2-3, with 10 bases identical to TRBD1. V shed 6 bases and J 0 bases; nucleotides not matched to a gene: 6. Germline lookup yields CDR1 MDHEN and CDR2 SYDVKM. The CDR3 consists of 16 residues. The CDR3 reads CASRFGTGDSTDTQYF. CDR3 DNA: TGTGCCAGCAGATTCGGGACAGGGGATAGCACAGATACGCAGTATTTT.

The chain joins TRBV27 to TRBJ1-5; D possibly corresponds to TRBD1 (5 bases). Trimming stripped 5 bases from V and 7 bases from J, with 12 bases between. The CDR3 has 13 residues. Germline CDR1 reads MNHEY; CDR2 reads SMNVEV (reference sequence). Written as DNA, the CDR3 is TGTGCCAGCAGTGCCGAGGGGCGACAGCCCCAGCATTTT. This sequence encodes CASSAEGRQPQHF.

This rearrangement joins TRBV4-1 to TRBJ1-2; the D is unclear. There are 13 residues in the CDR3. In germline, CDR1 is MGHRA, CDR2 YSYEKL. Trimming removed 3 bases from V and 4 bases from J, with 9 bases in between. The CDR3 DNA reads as TGCGCCAGCAGCCAGTGGGAGGGCTATGGCTACACCTTC. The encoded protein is CASSQWEGYGYTF.

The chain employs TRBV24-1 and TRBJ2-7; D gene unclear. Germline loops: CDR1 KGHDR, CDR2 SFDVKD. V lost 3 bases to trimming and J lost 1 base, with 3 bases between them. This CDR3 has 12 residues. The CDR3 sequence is CATSDPSYEQYF. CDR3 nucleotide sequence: TGTGCCACCAGTGATCCATCCTACGAGCAGTACTTC.

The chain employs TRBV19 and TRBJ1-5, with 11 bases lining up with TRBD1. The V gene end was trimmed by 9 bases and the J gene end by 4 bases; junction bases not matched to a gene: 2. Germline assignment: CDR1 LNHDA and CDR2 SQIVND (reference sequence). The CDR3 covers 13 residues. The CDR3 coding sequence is TGTGCCAGCGGGACAGGGGGTAATCAGCCCCAGCATTTT. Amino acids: CASGTGGNQPQHF.

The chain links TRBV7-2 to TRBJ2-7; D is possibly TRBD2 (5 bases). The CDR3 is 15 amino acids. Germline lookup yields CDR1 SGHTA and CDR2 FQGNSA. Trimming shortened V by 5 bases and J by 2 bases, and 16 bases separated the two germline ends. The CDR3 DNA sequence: TGTGCCAGCAGCCTCCTCGGACTGATAACCTACGAGCAGTACTTC. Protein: CASSLLGLITYEQYF.

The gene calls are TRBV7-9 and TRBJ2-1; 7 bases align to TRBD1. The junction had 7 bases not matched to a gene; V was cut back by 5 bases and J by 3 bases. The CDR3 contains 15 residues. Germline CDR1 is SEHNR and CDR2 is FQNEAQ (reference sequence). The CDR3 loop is CASSVLGGVYNEQFF. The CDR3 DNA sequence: TGTGCCAGCAGCGTCCTAGGGGGCGTCTACAATGAGCAGTTCTTC.